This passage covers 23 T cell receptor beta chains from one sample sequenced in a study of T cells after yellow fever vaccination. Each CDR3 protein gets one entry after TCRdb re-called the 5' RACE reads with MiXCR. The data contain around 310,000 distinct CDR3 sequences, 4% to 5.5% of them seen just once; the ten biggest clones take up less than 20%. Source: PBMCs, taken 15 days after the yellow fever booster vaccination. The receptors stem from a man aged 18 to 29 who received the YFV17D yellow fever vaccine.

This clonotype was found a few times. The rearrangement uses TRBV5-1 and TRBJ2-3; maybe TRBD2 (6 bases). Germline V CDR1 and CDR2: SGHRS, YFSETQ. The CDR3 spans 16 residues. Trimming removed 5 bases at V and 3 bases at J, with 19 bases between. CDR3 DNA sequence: TGCGCCAGCAGATTTGGATGGGGGGATAGGACAGATACGCAGTATTTT. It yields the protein CASRFGWGDRTDTQYF.

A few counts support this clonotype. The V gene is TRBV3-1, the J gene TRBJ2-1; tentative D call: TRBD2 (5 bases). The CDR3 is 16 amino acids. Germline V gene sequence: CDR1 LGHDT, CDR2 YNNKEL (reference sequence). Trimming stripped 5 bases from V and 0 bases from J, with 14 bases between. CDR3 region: CASSIQAGGSYNEQFF. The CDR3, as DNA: TGTGCCAGCAGCATTCAGGCGGGCGGCTCCTACAATGAGCAGTTCTTC.

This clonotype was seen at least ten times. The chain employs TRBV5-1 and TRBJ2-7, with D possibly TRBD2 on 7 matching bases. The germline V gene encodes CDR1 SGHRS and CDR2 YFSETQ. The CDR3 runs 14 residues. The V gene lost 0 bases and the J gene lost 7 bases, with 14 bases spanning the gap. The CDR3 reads CASSLDGGPREQYF. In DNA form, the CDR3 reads TGCGCCAGCAGCTTGGACGGGGGGCCTCGGGAGCAGTACTTC.

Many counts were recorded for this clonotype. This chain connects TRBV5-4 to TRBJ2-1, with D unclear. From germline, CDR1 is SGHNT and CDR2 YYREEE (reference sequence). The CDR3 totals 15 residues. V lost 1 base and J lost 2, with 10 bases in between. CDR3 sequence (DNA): TGTGCCAGCAGCTTGCAAGGCGTGACCTACAATGAGCAGTTCTTC. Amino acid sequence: CASSLQGVTYNEQFF.

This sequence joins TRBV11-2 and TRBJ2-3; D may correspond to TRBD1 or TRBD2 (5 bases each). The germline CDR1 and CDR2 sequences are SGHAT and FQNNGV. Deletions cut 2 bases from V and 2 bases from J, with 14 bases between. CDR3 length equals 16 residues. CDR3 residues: CASSLLLGVSTDTQYF. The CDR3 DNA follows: TGTGCCAGCAGCTTATTATTGGGGGTGTCCACAGATACGCAGTATTTT.

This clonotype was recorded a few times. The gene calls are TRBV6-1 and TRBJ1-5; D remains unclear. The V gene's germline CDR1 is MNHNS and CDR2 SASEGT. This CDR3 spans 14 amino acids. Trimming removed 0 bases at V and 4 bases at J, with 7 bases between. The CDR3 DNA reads TGTGCCAGCAGTGAAGCATCGGGGAATCAGCCCCAGCATTTT. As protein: CASSEASGNQPQHF.

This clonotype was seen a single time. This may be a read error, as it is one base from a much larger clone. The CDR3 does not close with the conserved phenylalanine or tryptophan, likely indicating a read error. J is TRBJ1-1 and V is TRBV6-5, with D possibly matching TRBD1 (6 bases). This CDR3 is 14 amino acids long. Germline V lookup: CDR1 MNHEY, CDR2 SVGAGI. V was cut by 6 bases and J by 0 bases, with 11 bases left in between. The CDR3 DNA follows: TGTGCCAGCAGCCCGGACAGTCTGAACACTGAAGCTTTCTCT. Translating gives CASSPDSLNTEAFS.

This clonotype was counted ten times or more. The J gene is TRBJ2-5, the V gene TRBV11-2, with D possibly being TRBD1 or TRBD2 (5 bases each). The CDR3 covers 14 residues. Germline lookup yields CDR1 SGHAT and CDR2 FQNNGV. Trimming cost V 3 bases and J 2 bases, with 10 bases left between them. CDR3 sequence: CASSLNGAQETQYF. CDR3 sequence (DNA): TGTGCCAGCAGCTTGAACGGGGCTCAAGAGACCCAGTACTTC. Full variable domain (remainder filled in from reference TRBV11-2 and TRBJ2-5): EAGVAQSPRYKIIEKRQSVAFWCNPISGHATLYWYQQILGQGPKLLIQFQNNGVVDDSQLPKDRFSAERLKGVDSTLKIQPAKLEDSAVYLCASSLNGAQETQYFGPGTRLLVL.

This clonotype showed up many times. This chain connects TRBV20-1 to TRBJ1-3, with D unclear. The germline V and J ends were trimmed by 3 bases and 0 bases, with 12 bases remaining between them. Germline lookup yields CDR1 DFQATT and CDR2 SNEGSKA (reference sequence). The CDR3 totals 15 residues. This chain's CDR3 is CSASEWANSGNTIYF. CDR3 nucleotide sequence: TGCAGTGCTAGTGAGTGGGCAAACTCTGGAAACACCATATATTTT.

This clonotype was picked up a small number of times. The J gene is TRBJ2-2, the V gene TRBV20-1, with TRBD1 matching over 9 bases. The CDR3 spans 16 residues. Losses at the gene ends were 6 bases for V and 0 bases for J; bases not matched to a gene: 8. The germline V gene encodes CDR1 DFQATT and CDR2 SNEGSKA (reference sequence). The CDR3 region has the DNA TGCAGTGCGAGGGACAGGGATTTTCCGAACACCGGGGAGCTGTTTTTT. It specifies CSARDRDFPNTGELFF.

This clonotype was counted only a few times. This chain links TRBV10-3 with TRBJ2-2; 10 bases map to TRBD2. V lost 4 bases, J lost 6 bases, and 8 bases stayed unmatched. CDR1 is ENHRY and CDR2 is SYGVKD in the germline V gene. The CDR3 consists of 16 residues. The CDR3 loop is CAISGYRLAGPGELFF. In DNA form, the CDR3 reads TGTGCCATCAGTGGATACAGACTAGCGGGCCCCGGGGAGCTGTTTTTT.

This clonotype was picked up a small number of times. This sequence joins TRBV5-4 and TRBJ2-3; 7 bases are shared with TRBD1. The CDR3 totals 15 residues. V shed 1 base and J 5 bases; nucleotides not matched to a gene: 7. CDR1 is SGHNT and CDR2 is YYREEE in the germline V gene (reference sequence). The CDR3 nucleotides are TGTGCCAGCAGCTTGCTGACAGGGTCGGGAGATACGCAGTATTTT. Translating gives CASSLLTGSGDTQYF.

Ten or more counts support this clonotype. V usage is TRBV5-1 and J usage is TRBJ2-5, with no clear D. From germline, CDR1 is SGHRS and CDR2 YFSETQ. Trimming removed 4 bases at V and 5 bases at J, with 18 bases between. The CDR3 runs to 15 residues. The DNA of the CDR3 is TGCGCCAGCAGCCCTTCACTGGAGTTCAGGGAGACCCAGTACTTC. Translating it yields CASSPSLEFRETQYF.

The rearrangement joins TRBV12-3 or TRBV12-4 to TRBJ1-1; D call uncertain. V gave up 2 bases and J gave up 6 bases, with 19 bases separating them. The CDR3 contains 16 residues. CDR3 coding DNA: TGTGCCAGCAGTTTATCGTATTCTGGGCGCGAGGCTGAAGCTTTCTTT. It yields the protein CASSLSYSGREAEAFF.

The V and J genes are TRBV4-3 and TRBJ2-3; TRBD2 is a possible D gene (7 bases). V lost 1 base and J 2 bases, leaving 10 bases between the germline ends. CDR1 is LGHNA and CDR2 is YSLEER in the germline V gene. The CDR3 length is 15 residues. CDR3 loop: CASSQGGGPTDTQYF. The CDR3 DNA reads TGCGCCAGCAGCCAAGGGGGGGGGCCCACAGATACGCAGTATTTT.

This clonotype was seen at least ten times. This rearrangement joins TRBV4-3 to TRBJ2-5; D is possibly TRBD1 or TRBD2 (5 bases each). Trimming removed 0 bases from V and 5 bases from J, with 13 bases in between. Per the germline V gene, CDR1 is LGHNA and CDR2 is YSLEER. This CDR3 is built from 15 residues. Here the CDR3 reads CASSQEIEGWETQYF. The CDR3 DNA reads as TGCGCCAGCAGCCAAGAGATCGAGGGGTGGGAGACCCAGTACTTC.

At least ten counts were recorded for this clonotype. The CDR3 here is CASSFAGKPQHF. The CDR3 region has the DNA TGTGCCAGCAGCTTTGCCGGGAAGCCCCAGCATTTT. The chain has TRBV7-2 and TRBJ1-5; D not certain. Trimming removed 3 bases at V and 8 bases at J, with 8 bases between. The CDR3 extends over 12 amino acids. The germline CDR1 and CDR2 sequences are SGHTA and FQGNSA.

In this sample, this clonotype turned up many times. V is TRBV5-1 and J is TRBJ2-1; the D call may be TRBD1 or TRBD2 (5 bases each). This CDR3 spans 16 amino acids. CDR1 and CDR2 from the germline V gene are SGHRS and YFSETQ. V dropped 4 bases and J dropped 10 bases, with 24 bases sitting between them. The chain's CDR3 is CASSAWFSGTRLEQFF. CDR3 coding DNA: TGCGCCAGCAGCGCATGGTTCTCCGGGACCCGACTGGAGCAGTTCTTC.

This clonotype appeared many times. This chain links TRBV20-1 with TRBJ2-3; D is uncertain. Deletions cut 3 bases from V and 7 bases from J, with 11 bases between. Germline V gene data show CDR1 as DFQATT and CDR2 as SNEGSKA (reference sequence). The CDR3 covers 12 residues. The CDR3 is CSARTTQYTQYF. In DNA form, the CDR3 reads TGCAGTGCTAGGACCACCCAATATACGCAGTATTTT.

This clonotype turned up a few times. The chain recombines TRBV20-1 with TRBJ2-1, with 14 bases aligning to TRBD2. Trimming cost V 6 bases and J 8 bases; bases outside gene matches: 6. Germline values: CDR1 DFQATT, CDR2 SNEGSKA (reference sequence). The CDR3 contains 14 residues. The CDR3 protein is CSAPGLAGDYEQFF. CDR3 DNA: TGCAGTGCGCCGGGACTAGCGGGGGACTATGAGCAGTTCTTC.

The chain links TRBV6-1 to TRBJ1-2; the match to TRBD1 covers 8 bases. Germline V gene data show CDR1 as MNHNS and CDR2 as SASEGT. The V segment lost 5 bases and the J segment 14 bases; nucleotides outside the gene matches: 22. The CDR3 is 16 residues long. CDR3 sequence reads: CASSTGTSEQGVVETF. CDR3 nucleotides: TGTGCCAGCAGTACCGGGACATCCGAACAGGGGGTCGTCGAGACCTTC.

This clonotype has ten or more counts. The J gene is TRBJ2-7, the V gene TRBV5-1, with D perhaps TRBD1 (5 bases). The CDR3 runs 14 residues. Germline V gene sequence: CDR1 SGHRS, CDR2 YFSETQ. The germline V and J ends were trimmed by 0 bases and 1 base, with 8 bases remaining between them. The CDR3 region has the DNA TGCGCCAGCAGCTTGGCGGCAGGGTCCTACGAGCAGTACTTC. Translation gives CASSLAAGSYEQYF.

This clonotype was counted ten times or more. CDR3 bases: TGTGCCAGCAGCCCCGGGCGCGGAGATGGCTACACCTTC. Translating gives CASSPGRGDGYTF. This rearrangement joins TRBV11-2 to TRBJ1-2; D remains unclear. The V end lost 5 bases, the J end lost 6 bases, and 13 bases lay between the germline ends. Germline V gives CDR1 SGHAT, CDR2 FQNNGV. The CDR3 covers 13 residues.